Shown below are 14 T cell receptor beta chains from a single sample sequenced in a study of T cell repertoires in cytomegalovirus infection. The antigens for these receptors are not known. TCRdb called the reads again in MiXCR, with one record for every CDR3 protein. The sample holds hundreds of thousands of distinct CDR3 sequences, roughly 42% seen once. The sequencing used cultured PBMCs, collected from culture after CMV antigen stimulation. Source of these receptors: a human donor in good health (CMV status not recorded). Some clones in this sample may be carry-over from other donors' samples.

This chain joins TRBV6-5 and TRBJ2-7; D may be TRBD2 (7 bases). Germline V gene lookup returns CDR1 MNHEY and CDR2 SVGAGI. The V gene lost 2 bases and the J gene lost 5 bases, with 10 bases spanning the gap. This CDR3 is built from 13 residues. In DNA form, the CDR3 reads TGTGCCAGCAGTTACGGGGGGGGCCACGAGCAGTACTTC. Translating gives CASSYGGGHEQYF.

The chain has TRBV20-1 and TRBJ1-1, with 9 positions matching TRBD1. CDR3 length: 11 amino acids. The germline CDR1 and CDR2 sequences are DFQATT and SNEGSKA (reference sequence). The ends lost 5 bases at V and 12 bases at J; junction bases unmatched: 7. The CDR3 sequence is CSAETGTGPFF. The CDR3 nucleotides read TGCAGTGCTGAAACCGGGACAGGGCCTTTCTTT.

The rearrangement uses TRBV9 and TRBJ1-1; D ambiguous. The V and J ends lost 0 bases and 8 bases respectively, with 11 bases between them. Germline loops: CDR1 SGDLS, CDR2 YYNGEE. The CDR3 is made up of 13 amino acids. As DNA, the CDR3 is TGTGCCAGCAGCGTAGATCCAGGAGAAGAAGCTTTCTTT. Translating gives CASSVDPGEEAFF.

The chain combines TRBV4-1 with TRBJ2-5, with TRBD2 matching 10 bases. The CDR3 loop spans 15 amino acids. Germline V gives CDR1 MGHRA, CDR2 YSYEKL. V lost 4 bases, J lost 0 bases, and 2 bases stayed unmatched. The CDR3 DNA sequence: TGCGCCAGCAGCCGACTAGCGGGCTACCAAGAGACCCAGTACTTC. Protein product: CASSRLAGYQETQYF.

The V gene is TRBV7-9, the J gene TRBJ1-4; weak D call: TRBD1 (5 bases). Germline CDR1 and CDR2: SEHNR and FQNEAQ (reference sequence). The CDR3 has 15 amino acids. Trimming shortened V by 3 bases and J by 5 bases, and 13 bases separated the two germline ends. DNA of the CDR3: TGTGCCAGCAGCTTTAGGGGCCGGGGAAATGAAAAACTGTTTTTT. Its protein is CASSFRGRGNEKLFF.

This clonotype occurred a few times. This rearrangement joins TRBV7-2 to TRBJ2-1; 8 bases match TRBD2. Losses at the gene ends were 1 base for V and 8 bases for J; bases not matched to a gene: 7. The CDR3 totals 15 residues. Germline loops: CDR1 SGHTA, CDR2 FQGNSA. CDR3 DNA sequence: TGTGCCAGCAGCTTAGTGGACGGGGGGGGCTATGAGCAGTTCTTC. Its protein is CASSLVDGGGYEQFF.

The chain recombines TRBV2 with TRBJ1-4; D remains unclear. Looked up from germline, CDR1 is SNHLY and CDR2 is FYNNEI. Trimming removed 6 bases from V and 3 bases from J, with 5 bases in between. The CDR3 sequence is 12 residues long. This CDR3 reads CASRVPNEKLFF. The CDR3, as DNA: TGTGCCAGCAGGGTCCCTAATGAAAAACTGTTTTTT.

This chain connects TRBV7-9 to TRBJ2-3, with D perhaps assigned TRBD1 or TRBD2 (5 bases each). Trimming took 4 bases from V and 2 from J, leaving 13 bases between them. Germline CDR1 SEHNR, CDR2 FQNEAQ (reference sequence). The CDR3 runs to 15 residues. CDR3 residues: CASSSAEGHTDTQYF. The DNA of the CDR3 is TGTGCCAGCAGCTCCGCCGAGGGGCACACAGATACGCAGTATTTT.

This clonotype has just a few counts. The chain carries TRBV7-2 and TRBJ2-7, with TRBD2 matching 12 bases. V dropped 5 bases and J dropped 1; count of bases not matched to a gene: 6. This CDR3 is 16 amino acids long. The germline CDR1 and CDR2 sequences are SGHTA and FQGNSA. CDR3 coding DNA: TGTGCCAGCAGCGCCCGGACTAGCGGGGCGTCCTACGAGCAGTACTTC. Its protein product is CASSARTSGASYEQYF.

About this clonotype itself: An end of the junction differs from the germline gene, which may be a read error. The chain carries TRBV7-2 and TRBJ1-5, with D tentatively TRBD1 (5 bases). The CDR3 consists of 15 residues. Germline loops: CDR1 SGHTA, CDR2 FQGNSA. CDR3 residues: CVSSLVSGLYQPQHF. The CDR3 nucleotides are TGTGTCAGCAGCTTAGTGTCAGGGCTGTATCAGCCCCAGCATTTT.

This chain connects TRBV7-7 to TRBJ2-1; D is undetermined. The V end was cut by 5 bases, the J end by 2 bases, with 16 bases between. CDR1 and CDR2 from the germline V gene are SSHAT and FNYEAQ (reference sequence). The length of the CDR3 is 16 residues. As DNA, the CDR3 is TGTGCCAGCAGCAGGCGTCCCACCCGTCCCTACAATGAGCAGTTCTTC. Protein product: CASSRRPTRPYNEQFF.

The table lists this clonotype with many counts. The genes are TRBV7-9 and TRBJ2-7; D possibly corresponds to TRBD2 (9 bases). Germline CDR1 is SEHNR and CDR2 is FQNEAQ (reference sequence). This CDR3 has 14 residues. Trimming took 2 bases from V and 5 from J, leaving 13 bases between them. The CDR3 protein is CASSLLAGQDEQYF. The CDR3 DNA follows: TGTGCCAGCAGCTTACTAGCGGGACAGGACGAGCAGTACTTC.

The chain has TRBV19 and TRBJ1-1; maybe TRBD1 (6 bases). Per germline, CDR1 LNHDA and CDR2 SQIVND (reference sequence). The CDR3 length is 14 residues. Between the trimmed V and J ends, which lost 8 bases and 4 bases, there was a span of 17 bases. For the CDR3, the DNA is TGTGCCAGTGGGACCCTTGGGGGCGGCACTGAAGCTTTCTTT. Translated: CASGTLGGGTEAFF.

The gene calls are TRBV12-3 or TRBV12-4 and TRBJ2-1; either TRBD1 or TRBD2 may fit D (6 bases each). The CDR3 length is 15 residues. V lost 4 bases, J lost 4 bases, and 14 bases lay in between. The CDR3 coding sequence is TGTGCCAGCAGTTCCCTGGGGGGCCTATACAATGAGCAGTTCTTC. Amino acid sequence: CASSSLGGLYNEQFF.